The 12 T cell receptor beta chains below all came from one sample that was sequenced in a study of blood T cell repertoires in COVID-19. Here immunoSEQ multiplex PCR was the method, and the copy in TCRdb shows in-frame clones only, minus some. The sample holds about 200,000 clones, 90% seen once. Sequencing was carried out using peripheral blood. Receptors were obtained from a man between 45 and 60 years old with acute or convalescent COVID-19.

The CDR3 here is CASSPGQISYNEQFF. In nucleotides, the CDR3 is TGTGCCAGCTCACCGGGACAGATTTCCTACAATGAGCAGTTCTTC. The chain carries TRBV18 and TRBJ2-1, with 7 bases fitting TRBD1. The CDR3 runs to 15 residues. CDR1 is KGHSH and CDR2 is LQKENI in the germline V gene. The V segment lost 3 bases and the J segment 1 base; nucleotides outside the gene matches: 3.

The chain employs TRBV11-2 and TRBJ2-2; tentatively, D is TRBD2 (5 bases). V was cut by 3 bases and J by 2 bases, with 10 bases left in between. Germline-derived CDR1 and CDR2 are SGHAT and FQNNGV. The CDR3 has 15 amino acids. The CDR3 spells CASSLSDSNTGELFF. As DNA, the CDR3 is TGTGCCAGCAGCTTGTCGGACTCAAACACCGGGGAGCTGTTTTTT.

The chain links TRBV20-1 to TRBJ2-2, with a tentative D call TRBD2 (5 bases). CDR3 size: 15 residues. V dropped 3 bases and J dropped 4 bases, with 15 bases sitting between them. Germline assignment: CDR1 DFQATT and CDR2 SNEGSKA (reference sequence). CDR3 protein: CSASLGGFPTGELFF. The CDR3, as DNA: TGCAGTGCTAGTCTCGGAGGTTTTCCCACCGGGGAGCTGTTTTTT.

This chain connects TRBV5-1 to TRBJ2-7; 8 bases match TRBD1. The CDR3 extends over 15 amino acids. Germline loops: CDR1 SGHRS, CDR2 YFSETQ. The V gene end was trimmed by 2 bases and the J gene end by 1 base; junction bases not matched to a gene: 5. In DNA form, the CDR3 reads TGCGCCAGCAGCTTTAGGGGGACAGGATCCTACGAGCAGTACTTC. This sequence encodes CASSFRGTGSYEQYF.

The chain combines TRBV3-1 (or the pseudogene TRBV3-2) with TRBJ1-2; maybe TRBD1 (6 bases). Germline V gene lookup returns CDR1 LGHDT and CDR2 YNNKEL (reference sequence). V lost 3 bases and J lost 6, with 17 bases in between. The CDR3 contains 15 residues. The CDR3 DNA reads as TGTGCCAGCAGCCATTCGACAGGATTCGGTGATGGCTACACCTTC. This translates into CASSHSTGFGDGYTF.

The rearrangement uses TRBV4-3 and TRBJ2-3, with D possibly being TRBD2 (7 bases). Germline-derived CDR1 and CDR2 are LGHNA and YSLEER. The CDR3 length is 16 residues. V was cut by 1 base and J by 4 bases, with 15 bases left in between. CDR3 coding DNA: TGCGCCAGCAGCCAAGCCCGGGGGGCCCCGGCAGATACGCAGTATTTT. Its translation is CASSQARGAPADTQYF.

The rearrangement joins TRBV6-5 to TRBJ2-1; no definite D call. This CDR3 is 15 amino acids long. V was cut by 2 bases and J by 4 bases, with 12 bases left in between. Germline lookup yields CDR1 MNHEY and CDR2 SVGAGI. CDR3 residues: CASSYGRRPYNEQFF. For the CDR3, the DNA is TGTGCCAGCAGTTACGGCAGGCGACCTTACAATGAGCAGTTCTTC.

The rearrangement links TRBV23-1 to TRBJ2-7, with 10 bases identical to TRBD1. TRBV23-1 is reported as an ORF; its role is uncertain. The CDR3 extends over 16 amino acids. J was trimmed by 4 bases and V by 4 bases; bases with no gene match: 10. CDR3 in DNA: TGCGCCAGCAGTCCCAAGGCCGGGACAGGGGAATACGAGCAGTACTTC. It codes for CASSPKAGTGEYEQYF.

CDR3 in DNA: TGTGCCAGCAGTGAATTCGGGACAGAAGCTTTCTTT. This codes for CASSEFGTEAFF. The chain carries TRBV25-1 and TRBJ1-1; maybe TRBD1 (6 bases). V lost 1 base to trimming and J lost 8 bases, with 8 bases between them. The CDR3 is made up of 12 amino acids. Germline loops: CDR1 MGHDK, CDR2 SYGVNS.

The DNA for the CDR3 is TGTGCCAGCAGTCATCAGGCAGGCTTCAATGAAAAACTGTTTTTT. Protein: CASSHQAGFNEKLFF. The V call is TRBV28, the J call TRBJ1-4, with D unclear. The CDR3 is 15 amino acids. V lost 5 bases and J 5 bases, leaving 15 bases between the germline ends. The germline V gene has CDR1 MDHEN and CDR2 SYDVKM. The full variable domain, completed using reference TRBV28 and TRBJ1-4, is DVKVTQSSRYLVKRTGEKVFLECVQDMDHENMFWYRQDPGLGLRLIYFSYDVKMKEKGDIPEGYSVSREKKERFSLILESASTNQTSMYLCASSHQAGFNEKLFFGSGTQLSVL.

This rearrangement joins TRBV19 to TRBJ1-1; TRBD1 matches at 11 bases. V was pared by 8 bases and J by 7 bases, with 6 bases of the junction left unmatched. CDR1 and CDR2 from the germline V gene are LNHDA and SQIVND (reference sequence). The CDR3 has 13 amino acids. This chain's CDR3 is CASEDRGRSEAFF. The DNA for the CDR3 is TGTGCCAGTGAGGACAGGGGGCGTAGTGAAGCTTTCTTT. Using reference TRBV19 and TRBJ1-1 for the parts outside the CDR3, the full variable domain is DGGITQSPKYLFRKEGQNVTLSCEQNLNHDAMYWYRQDPGQGLRLIYYSQIVNDFQKGDIAEGYSVSREKKESFPLTVTSAQKNPTAFYLCASEDRGRSEAFFGQGTRLTVV.

The chain recombines TRBV5-1 with TRBJ1-3; TRBD1 aligns across 8 bases. The CDR3 is made up of 15 amino acids. Per the germline V gene, CDR1 is SGHRS and CDR2 is YFSETQ. Germline trimming cut 4 bases from V and 3 bases from J; bases unmatched to any gene: 6. The CDR3 DNA follows: TGCGCCAGCAGCCTGGACAGGGAGGGTGGAAACACCATATATTTT. It codes for CASSLDREGGNTIYF. The complete variable domain, with remaining parts taken from reference TRBV5-1 and TRBJ1-3, reads KAGVTQTPRYLIKTRGQQVTLSCSPISGHRSVSWYQQTPGQGLQFLFEYFSETQRNKGNFPGRFSGRQFSNSRSEMNVSTLELGDSALYLCASSLDREGGNTIYFGEGSWLTVV.